This T cell receptor (beta chain) was observed in a study of blood T cell repertoires in COVID-19. Across the whole study: Italy, Spain and the United States were the sources of the convalescent and acute COVID-19 samples. The analysed material was cDNA or gDNA that came from T cells, B-cell-depleted T cells, or PBMCs.

As handled by the study authors: Scientists estimated how many nucleated cells there were by amplifying reference gene primers. Profiling relied on immunoSEQ multiplex PCR, and the TCRdb table lists in-frame clones only, not all of them. The DNA was the basis for D and trimming; V, J and clone size are from that table. The table has roughly 120,000 clones, roughly four fifths seen once; the top ten hold approximately 15%. This CDR3 is built from 14 residues. V trimming: 3 bases; J trimming: 7 bases; junction bases outside the gene matches: 7. Per germline, CDR1 SGHNT and CDR2 YENEEA. The sequence was obtained from a woman aged 55-70 years with acute or convalescent COVID-19. The genes are TRBV11-3 and TRBJ1-1; TRBD1 matches at 8 bases. Specimen: peripheral blood. CDR3 in amino acids: CASSFQGARVEAFF. CDR3 DNA: TGTGCCAGCAGCTTCCAGGGGGCGCGTGTTGAAGCTTTCTTT. The whole variable domain, filled in from reference TRBV11-3 and TRBJ1-1, reads EAGVVQSPRYKIIEKKQPVAFWCNPISGHNTLYWYLQNLGQGPELLIRYENEEAVDDSQLPKDRFSAERLKGVDSTLKIQPAELGDSAVYLCASSFQGARVEAFFGQGTRLTVV.